This is a list of T cell receptor beta chains from one sample in a study of cytomegalovirus exposure and HLA in healthy donors. Only in-frame clones appear in the TCRdb table, and some are missing; sequencing was by immunoSEQ multiplex PCR. Of under 200,000 clones listed, roughly 80% are singletons. The material sequenced was PBMCs. These receptors all stem from a woman under 30 in good health and CMV-seronegative. Each CDR3 is given with its conserved first and last residue. Each record gives: J gene, V gene, D gene, clone size, CDR3 DNA, CDR3 protein. A D gene is named only where the DNA matches it firmly. A clone size is listed for some rows: how often the clone was seen (once, few, many), or a class if it is expanded.

j_call: TRBJ2-1
v_call: TRBV10-2
d_call: TRBD2
clone_size: NA
cdr3_nt: TGCGCCAGCAGGGGACTAGCGGGGACCTACAATGAGCAGTTCTTC
cdr3_aa: CASRGLAGTYNEQFF

j_call: TRBJ2-2
v_call: TRBV30
d_call: NA
clone_size: few
cdr3_nt: TGTGCCTGGATTCGGGGTTGGAACACCGGGGAGCTGTTTTTT
cdr3_aa: CAWIRGWNTGELFF

j_call: TRBJ1-1
v_call: TRBV7-9
d_call: TRBD1
clone_size: NA
cdr3_nt: TGTTCCAGCTCAATCAACAGGGGGGAGAAGGCTGAAGCTTTCTTT
cdr3_aa: CSSSINRGEKAEAFF

j_call: TRBJ2-3
v_call: TRBV5-4
d_call: TRBD2
clone_size: NA
cdr3_nt: TGTGCCAGCAGCTTGTGGGGGCTAGCGGGGGGCACAGATACGCAGTATTTT
cdr3_aa: CASSLWGLAGGTDTQYF

j_call: TRBJ1-2
v_call: TRBV18
d_call: NA
clone_size: NA
cdr3_nt: TGTGCCAGCTCACCGTACGGGAGTGGCTACACCTTC
cdr3_aa: CASSPYGSGYTF

j_call: TRBJ2-4
v_call: TRBV2
d_call: NA
clone_size: NA
cdr3_nt: TGTGCCAGCTCCCCTCGGGATATTCAGTACTTC
cdr3_aa: CASSPRDIQYF

j_call: TRBJ1-1
v_call: TRBV11-2
d_call: NA
clone_size: NA
cdr3_nt: TGTGCCAGCAGCCAGTATACTGAAGCTTTCTTT
cdr3_aa: CASSQYTEAFF

j_call: TRBJ1-2
v_call: TRBV6-5
d_call: TRBD1
clone_size: NA
cdr3_nt: TGTGCCAGCAGTTACTCGACAGGGGAAAGGAACTATGGCTACACCTTC
cdr3_aa: CASSYSTGERNYGYTF

j_call: TRBJ1-5
v_call: TRBV6-5
d_call: TRBD1
clone_size: NA
cdr3_nt: TGTGCCAGCAGATCGACAGGGAACCAGCCCCAGCATTTT
cdr3_aa: CASRSTGNQPQHF

j_call: TRBJ1-2
v_call: TRBV7-9
d_call: TRBD1
clone_size: NA
cdr3_nt: TGTTCCAGCAGCTTAGTCGGACAGGGGTATGGCTACACCTTC
cdr3_aa: CSSSLVGQGYGYTF

j_call: TRBJ1-5
v_call: TRBV18
d_call: NA
clone_size: NA
cdr3_nt: TGTGCCAGCTCGGGCGAAAGCAATCAGCCCCAGCATTTT
cdr3_aa: CASSGESNQPQHF

j_call: TRBJ1-1
v_call: TRBV6-5
d_call: NA
clone_size: NA
cdr3_nt: TGTGCCAGCAGAACCCAGGGGACAATTAGTGAAGCTTTCTTT
cdr3_aa: CASRTQGTISEAFF

j_call: TRBJ2-1
v_call: TRBV11-2
d_call: NA
clone_size: once
cdr3_nt: TGTGCCAGCAGCTTATGGGAGTACAATGAGCAGTTCTTC
cdr3_aa: CASSLWEYNEQFF

j_call: TRBJ2-1
v_call: TRBV14
d_call: NA
clone_size: NA
cdr3_nt: TGTGCCAGCAGCCAAGTTCTAGGGAAGGCAGGCGCGGGTCCCTACCAGTTCTTC
cdr3_aa: CASSQVLGKAGAGPYQFF

j_call: TRBJ1-1
v_call: TRBV5-4
d_call: TRBD1
clone_size: NA
cdr3_nt: TGTGCCAGCAGACACTGGAGTCATAGTAGTGACAGGGTTATGAACACTGAAGCTTTCTTT
cdr3_aa: CASRHWSHSSDRVMNTEAFF

j_call: TRBJ1-4
v_call: TRBV7-6
d_call: NA
clone_size: NA
cdr3_nt: TGTGCCAGCAGCTTTTCCCCCGCAACTAATGAAAAACTGTTTTTT
cdr3_aa: CASSFSPATNEKLFF

j_call: TRBJ1-4
v_call: TRBV14
d_call: TRBD1
clone_size: NA
cdr3_nt: TGTGCCAGCAGCCTGGGACAGGGAAAAGAAAAACTGTTTTTT
cdr3_aa: CASSLGQGKEKLFF

j_call: TRBJ2-2
v_call: TRBV18
d_call: TRBD1
clone_size: few
cdr3_nt: TGTGCCAGCGAGGCCGGGACAGAAACCGGGGAGCTGTTTTTT
cdr3_aa: CASEAGTETGELFF

j_call: TRBJ2-1
v_call: TRBV11-3
d_call: NA
clone_size: once
cdr3_nt: TGTGCCAGCAGCTTAGCATCGGATGAGCAGTTCTTC
cdr3_aa: CASSLASDEQFF

j_call: TRBJ2-2
v_call: TRBV5-8
d_call: TRBD2
clone_size: NA
cdr3_nt: TGTGCCAGCAGCTTTAGCGGGAGTCGAGCCGGGGAGCTGTTTTTT
cdr3_aa: CASSFSGSRAGELFF

j_call: TRBJ2-5
v_call: TRBV30
d_call: NA
clone_size: NA
cdr3_nt: TGTGCCTGGAGCGTGGGGGGAACCCAGTACTTC
cdr3_aa: CAWSVGGTQYF

j_call: TRBJ2-3
v_call: TRBV6-1
d_call: NA
clone_size: NA
cdr3_nt: TGTGCCAGCAATGGGGGCAGAGGCCCCACAGATACGCAGTATTTT
cdr3_aa: CASNGGRGPTDTQYF

j_call: TRBJ2-7
v_call: TRBV5-1
d_call: NA
clone_size: few
cdr3_nt: TGCGCCAGCAGCTTTACAGGGCGCGAGCAGTACTTC
cdr3_aa: CASSFTGREQYF

j_call: TRBJ2-1
v_call: TRBV2
d_call: TRBD2
clone_size: NA
cdr3_nt: TGTGCCAGCAGACGACTAGCGGGAGAGGGACAGTTCTTC
cdr3_aa: CASRRLAGEGQFF

j_call: TRBJ2-3
v_call: TRBV4-3
d_call: TRBD2
clone_size: NA
cdr3_nt: TGCGCCAGCAGCCAAAATGAACCGGGACTAGAAACAGATACGCAGTATTTT
cdr3_aa: CASSQNEPGLETDTQYF

j_call: TRBJ1-1
v_call: TRBV28
d_call: TRBD1
clone_size: NA
cdr3_nt: TGTGCCAGCAGTAGACCCGACAGGGGCGGACGAAGCACTGAAGCTTTCTTT
cdr3_aa: CASSRPDRGGRSTEAFF

j_call: TRBJ1-2
v_call: TRBV6-5
d_call: TRBD1
clone_size: NA
cdr3_nt: TGTGCCAGCAGGAAGACAGGGGGCTATGGCTACACCTTC
cdr3_aa: CASRKTGGYGYTF